This T cell receptor beta chain comes out of a study of blood T cell dynamics during melanoma immunotherapy (dated by TCRdb to about 2020). Looking at the study overall: Patients had metastatic melanoma and received first-line pembrolizumab or nivolumab plus ipilimumab as standard of care in the United Kingdom. To find early correlates of response, peripheral T cell receptor repertoires were profiled in metastatic melanoma patients before and after one cycle of checkpoint inhibitor therapy. The training cohort consisted of consecutive patients, while an additional independent group of patients from the same centre was pooled to form an external validation set.

Based on the germline V gene, the CDR1 and CDR2 sequences are SGHDN and FVKESK. There are 10 amino acids in the CDR3, from cysteine to phenylalanine inclusive. Just the 30-base CDR3 DNA is kept, in frame starting at base 1. The trim is 5 bases for V and 14 bases for J, with a gap of 7 bases between the germline ends. Every bulk PBMC sample had a fixed 350 ng of DNA loaded. Following the manufacturer instructions, the immunoSEQ TCRb Assay kit was used to amplify TCR beta CDR3 sequences from genomic DNA. The KAPA Library Quantification Kit for Illumina platforms was used to quantify the pooled libraries by qPCR. Pooled libraries were sequenced on an Illumina NextSeq 500, clustered at about 0.55-1.1 pM. As for the original processing: TCR data were analyzed using immunoSEQ ANALYZER and the R LymphoSeq package. A rearrangement efficiency score was calculated as productive divided by the sum of productive and non-productive CDR3 sequences. Clonality was assessed using the Gini coefficient and diversity using the Renyi index at alpha=1, with pairwise comparisons between timepoints within each patient. In LymphoSeq, clonal relatedness was computed with an edit distance of 3 and repertoire similarity was computed with the Bhattacharyya coefficient. Linear discriminant analysis on week-3 changes in clonality and diversity was built with the R MASS and caret packages to classify response. TCRdb stores this immuneACCESS table with in-frame sequences only. Part of the clones is absent; in the studies checked, under half of the shortfall reflects unresolved V genes, and no reason is known for the rest. The V and J calls and clone size are taken from that table; D and trimming were inferred from the DNA. This sample lists about 24,000 clones; around nine tenths were detected once. The ten largest clones represent 3.5% to 6% of the sample.

Overall study results and their limits: Unlike progressors, patients who went on to achieve disease control showed a bifurcated reorganization of the PBMC repertoire at W3, with either increased clonality or increased diversity. The relatively small sample size was recognized as a factor that could limit how well the results generalize. Whether the T cell clones driving repertoire changes were melanoma-specific or reflected general immune activation could not be determined in the study.

The time point label of this sample denotes: pre-treatment baseline. Blood samples were taken at two points: before treatment (T0) and at week 3 (W3), which came after the first cycle of checkpoint blockade. Except for two patients with rapid clinical progression, response was assessed 12 weeks after the first infusion by RECIST 1.1; disease control meant complete response, partial response or stable disease. Any patient who had received prior systemic cancer treatment, was on concomitant immunosuppressant therapy or had synchronous other active malignancies was excluded. Bulk PBMC and plasma cell-free DNA were both sequenced for TCR beta so that circulating cells and T cell turnover could be tracked. PBMC were isolated from blood with Lymphoprep and SepMate tubes, followed by red cell lysis. QIAamp DNA Blood Mini kits were used to extract DNA from PBMC and from sorted T cell subsets. Notes on this clone: This clone's antigen is unknown. Base qualities are not provided; no much larger clone lies one nucleotide away.

Sequenced material: blood, taken from a patient treated with checkpoint blockade. Here the chain combines TRBV14 and TRBJ1-6; no D segment can be confidently identified. The TCR was taken from a human donor with melanoma. The nucleotide sequence reads TGTGCCAGCAGCTCAAAAACCCTCCACTTT. This yields the protein CASSSKTLHF.